This T cell receptor (beta chain) was recorded in a study of blood T cell repertoires in COVID-19. Study-level information: PBMCs, B-cell-depleted T cells, or T cells provided the cDNA or gDNA that made up the material.

The CDR3 has 13 amino acids. Trimming removed 5 bases from V and 6 bases from J; junction bases left unmatched: 5. CDR1 and CDR2 from the germline V gene are LNHDA and SQIVND (reference sequence). Methods used by the authors: Using reference gene primer amplification, nucleated cell counts were estimated. The repertoire was sequenced with immunoSEQ multiplex PCR; TCRdb's copy has only in-frame clones and lacks some. Clone size and the V and J calls come from that table; the DNA yielded D and trimming. This sample has about 97,000 clones, with just over 90% found just once. Input material: peripheral blood. The TCR sequence derives from a man aged 55-75 years with acute or convalescent COVID-19. V usage is TRBV19 and J usage is TRBJ1-2; 8 bases map to TRBD1. The CDR3 DNA follows: TGTGCCAGTAGTTTCGGGACAGGCGATGGCTACACCTTC. Its translation: CASSFGTGDGYTF.